One sample yielded the 25 T cell receptor beta chains listed below, sequenced in a study of control samples from healthy donors and cancer patients. Produced via immunoSEQ multiplex PCR; TCRdb's table is partial and in-frame only. The sample consists of 140,000 or so clones, around nine tenths of them appearing once. The sequenced material came from blood. These receptors all stem from a man between 25 and 39 years old in good health.

This rearrangement joins TRBV24-1 to TRBJ2-3; D possibly corresponds to TRBD2 (6 bases). In germline, CDR1 is KGHDR, CDR2 SFDVKD. This CDR3 is 17 amino acids long. Trimming took off 3 bases at V and 2 bases at J, with 17 bases between the two ends. The CDR3 here is CATSDPREAGHTDTQYF. In nucleotides, the CDR3 is TGTGCCACCAGTGATCCCCGGGAAGCGGGCCACACAGATACGCAGTATTTT.

This chain links TRBV7-2 with TRBJ2-7; tentatively, D is TRBD2 (6 bases). Trimming removed 3 bases from V and 4 bases from J, with 10 bases in between. Germline V CDR1 and CDR2: SGHTA, FQGNSA. This CDR3 contains 13 residues. The CDR3 protein is CASSFNGGYEQYF. As DNA, the CDR3 is TGTGCCAGCAGCTTTAATGGGGGGTACGAGCAGTACTTC.

The chain is built from TRBV7-2 and TRBJ2-1; D remains unclear. Germline-derived CDR1 and CDR2 are SGHTA and FQGNSA. CDR3 length: 13 amino acids. The V and J ends lost 3 bases and 5 bases respectively, with 8 bases between them. CDR3 residues: CASSFDRDNEQFF. The DNA of the CDR3 is TGTGCCAGCAGCTTCGATAGAGACAATGAGCAGTTCTTC.

V usage is TRBV6-6 and J usage is TRBJ2-2; 9 positions agree with TRBD2. V was clipped by 7 bases and J by 9 bases; unmatched bases: 6. This CDR3 is built from 13 residues. Germline V lookup: CDR1 MNHNY, CDR2 SVGAGI (reference sequence). The CDR3 here is CASTSGVFRELFF. DNA for the CDR3: TGTGCCAGCACTAGCGGGGTTTTCAGGGAGCTGTTTTTT.

The V and J genes are TRBV2 and TRBJ2-3; 10 nucleotides align to TRBD2. Looked up from germline, CDR1 is SNHLY and CDR2 is FYNNEI. Trimming removed 6 bases from V and 5 bases from J; junction bases left unmatched: 2. The CDR3 is 13 amino acids. CDR3 residues: CASRLAGKDTQYF. The CDR3, as DNA: TGTGCCAGCAGACTAGCGGGGAAAGATACGCAGTATTTT. Based on the CDR3 plus reference TRBV2 and TRBJ2-3, the full variable domain is EPEVTQTPSHQVTQMGQEVILRCVPISNHLYFYWYRQILGQKVEFLVSFYNNEISEKSEIFDDQFSVERPDGSNFTLKIRSTKLEDSAMYFCASRLAGKDTQYFGPGTRLTVL.

The rearrangement links TRBV5-1 to TRBJ2-3; 8 nucleotides align to TRBD2. Germline CDR1 and CDR2: SGHRS and YFSETQ. With V trimmed by 1 base and J by 4 bases, 8 bases remained unmatched. CDR3 length: 16 amino acids. The CDR3 loop is CASSLMGGLEPDTQYF. The CDR3 DNA follows: TGCGCCAGCAGCTTGATGGGGGGACTAGAACCAGATACGCAGTATTTT.

V gene TRBV29-1 combines with J gene TRBJ1-1; TRBD1 aligns across 9 bases. In germline, CDR1 is SQVTM, CDR2 ANQGSEA. The CDR3 extends over 14 amino acids. Unmatched junction bases numbered 8, after V lost 6 bases and J lost 3 bases. CDR3 in amino acids: CSVRAQGADTEAFF. The CDR3, as DNA: TGCAGCGTAAGGGCACAGGGGGCGGACACTGAAGCTTTCTTT.

J is TRBJ2-7 and V is TRBV4-3; perhaps TRBD1 as D (5 bases). This CDR3 has 14 residues. V lost 0 bases and J lost 1, with 7 bases in between. Germline lookup yields CDR1 LGHNA and CDR2 YSLEER. The DNA for the CDR3 is TGCGCCAGCAGCCAAGATACAGGTTCCTACGAGCAGTACTTC. The encoded protein is CASSQDTGSYEQYF.

The chain couples TRBV7-9 to TRBJ2-2, with TRBD1 identical over 7 bases. Germline CDR1 reads SEHNR; CDR2 reads FQNEAQ (reference sequence). The CDR3 spans 16 residues. Losses at the gene ends were 8 bases for V and 2 bases for J; bases not matched to a gene: 11. The DNA for the CDR3 is TGTGCCAGCTTACTGGGACAGACGTACAACACCGGGGAGCTGTTTTTT. It specifies CASLLGQTYNTGELFF.

The chain is built from TRBV3-1 (or the pseudogene TRBV3-2) and TRBJ2-7; D may be TRBD2 (6 bases). Germline lookup yields CDR1 LGHDT and CDR2 YNNKEL (reference sequence). Trimming removed 0 bases at V and 7 bases at J, with 7 bases between. The CDR3 has 12 amino acids. CDR3 loop: CASSQDAGEQYF. The CDR3 DNA sequence: TGTGCCAGCAGCCAAGATGCGGGAGAGCAGTACTTC.

This chain links TRBV4-2 with TRBJ1-3, with 9 bases matching TRBD1. The V segment lost 4 bases and the J segment 2 bases; nucleotides outside the gene matches: 6. This CDR3 is built from 16 residues. In germline, CDR1 is LGHNA, CDR2 YNFKEQ. The CDR3 bases are TGTGCCAGCAGCCCTACCGGGACAGGGCCTGGAAACACCATATATTTT. This gives the protein CASSPTGTGPGNTIYF.

About this clone itself: At one boundary the junction diverges from the germline segment, which might be a read error. The chain carries TRBV7-8 and TRBJ1-1; no firm D call. Per the germline V gene, CDR1 is SGHVS and CDR2 is FQNEAQ. The CDR3 covers 15 residues. The CDR3 reads CASSLVDGDNSEAFF. The CDR3 region has the DNA TGTGCCAGCAGCTTAGTGGACGGAGACAACAGTGAAGCTTTCTTT. Combining the CDR3 with reference TRBV7-8 and TRBJ1-1 gives the whole variable domain GAGVSQSPRYKVAKRGQDVALRCDPISGHVSLFWYQQALGQGPEFLTYFQNEAQLDKSGLPSDRFFAERPEGSVSTLKIQRTQQEDSAVYLCASSLVDGDNSEAFFGQGTRLTVV.

The chain couples TRBV6-5 to TRBJ2-5; 10 bases fit TRBD1. The trim removed 6 bases at V and 7 bases at J, leaving 11 bases unmatched. The CDR3 extends over 15 amino acids. CDR1 MNHEY and CDR2 SVGAGI come from the germline V gene. The CDR3 here is CASSSTGTGERTQYF. In DNA, the CDR3 is TGTGCCAGCAGCTCAACCGGGACAGGGGAAAGGACCCAGTACTTC.

The chain links TRBV4-2 to TRBJ2-1, with TRBD2 matching over 11 bases. The CDR3 spans 15 residues. Germline CDR1 is LGHNA and CDR2 is YNFKEQ. J lost 4 bases, V lost 3 bases, and 2 bases had no gene match. This CDR3 reads CASSHLAGGYNEQFF. The CDR3 bases are TGTGCCAGCAGCCATCTAGCGGGGGGATACAATGAGCAGTTCTTC.

This rearrangement joins TRBV18 to TRBJ2-2; TRBD1 matches 11 bases. Germline V gene data show CDR1 as KGHSH and CDR2 as LQKENI. V dropped 1 base and J dropped 7; count of bases not matched to a gene: 8. The CDR3 extends over 17 amino acids. CDR3 nucleotides: TGTGCCAGCTCACCACGCGACAGGACAGGGGGCTTCGGGGAGCTGTTTTTT. Amino acids: CASSPRDRTGGFGELFF.

In its sample, this clone was seen a few times. This chain joins TRBV24-1 and TRBJ2-5, with D perhaps TRBD1 or TRBD2 (5 bases each). CDR3 length: 15 amino acids. In germline, CDR1 is KGHDR, CDR2 SFDVKD. With 5 bases removed from V and 0 bases from J, the gap between germline ends came to 12 bases. The CDR3 spells CATSGSGTHQETQYF. CDR3 in DNA: TGTGCCACCAGTGGCTCAGGGACCCACCAAGAGACCCAGTACTTC.

This clone is medium-sized. The chain carries TRBV27 and TRBJ1-6; perhaps TRBD1 as D (6 bases). Per the germline V gene, CDR1 is MNHEY and CDR2 is SMNVEV (reference sequence). V was trimmed by 4 bases and J by 10 bases, leaving 20 bases between them. The CDR3 totals 16 residues. CDR3 bases: TGTGCCAGCAGTTCACTCGCGGGGGGCGCACGGTCACCCCTCCACTTT. Translating gives CASSSLAGGARSPLHF.

The chain uses TRBV4-2 and TRBJ2-1; 10 bases match TRBD1. Germline CDR1 and CDR2: LGHNA and YNFKEQ. The CDR3 has 16 amino acids. Losses at the gene ends were 0 bases for V and 3 bases for J; bases not matched to a gene: 2. CDR3 DNA: TGTGCCAGCAGCCAAGACCGGGACAGGGGCTACAATGAGCAGTTCTTC. It is translated as CASSQDRDRGYNEQFF.

This chain connects TRBV5-5 to TRBJ2-7, with D hard to call. This CDR3 has 11 residues. Trimming removed 1 base at V and 6 bases at J, with 5 bases between. CDR1 is SGHKS and CDR2 is YYEKEE in the germline V gene (reference sequence). The CDR3 is CASSLSSEQYF. The DNA of the CDR3 is TGTGCCAGCAGCTTGAGCAGCGAGCAGTACTTC.

The rearrangement links TRBV5-1 to TRBJ2-3; 14 bases line up with TRBD2. The CDR3 length is 14 residues. Germline assignment: CDR1 SGHRS and CDR2 YFSETQ. This CDR3 is CASRLAGGTDTQYF. The CDR3 nucleotides read TGCGCTAGTAGACTAGCGGGGGGGACAGATACGCAGTATTTT.

The J gene is TRBJ1-1, the V gene TRBV13; D is unresolved. There are 14 residues in the CDR3. With 2 bases removed from V and 11 bases from J, the gap between germline ends came to 18 bases. Per germline, CDR1 PRHDT and CDR2 FYEKMQ (reference sequence). Written as DNA, the CDR3 is TGTGCCAGCAGCTTATCGAGAGGCCGGCCATGGGCTTTCTTT. This gives the protein CASSLSRGRPWAFF.

Here the CDR3 DNA reads TGTGCCAGCAGTGGGGACAGCCGGGCCCCCCGTGAGCAGTACTTC. Amino acid sequence: CASSGDSRAPREQYF. The gene calls are TRBV25-1 and TRBJ2-7, with 7 bases matching TRBD1. J was trimmed by 7 bases and V by 4 bases; bases with no gene match: 13. Germline V CDR1 and CDR2: MGHDK, SYGVNS. The CDR3 is 15 residues long.

J is TRBJ2-1 and V is TRBV5-8, with 13 bases fitting TRBD2. V was pared by 1 base and J by 9 bases, with 4 bases of the junction left unmatched. The CDR3 is 15 amino acids. From germline, CDR1 is SGHTS and CDR2 YDEGEE. CDR3 loop: CASSLRLAGGSEQFF. CDR3 DNA sequence: TGTGCCAGCAGCTTGCGACTAGCGGGAGGAAGTGAGCAGTTCTTC.

The chain has TRBV7-3 and TRBJ2-7; D may correspond to TRBD1 or TRBD2 (6 bases each). The CDR3 is made up of 14 amino acids. V lost 5 bases and J 6 bases, leaving 17 bases between the germline ends. CDR1 is SGHTA, CDR2 FQGTGA, per germline. The CDR3 DNA reads TGTGCCAGCAGCCGTGGGGGGCTAGCAGCCGAGCAGTACTTC. Translating gives CASSRGGLAAEQYF.

V usage is TRBV24-1 and J usage is TRBJ2-3; D ambiguous. V gave up 0 bases and J gave up 6 bases, with 3 bases separating them. In germline, CDR1 is KGHDR, CDR2 SFDVKD. This CDR3 contains 12 residues. In nucleotides, the CDR3 is TGTGCCACCAGTGATTTGCGGGATACGCAGTATTTT. This encodes CATSDLRDTQYF.